This is a list of T cell receptor beta chains from one sample in a study of blood T cell repertoires in COVID-19. TCRdb's table, derived via immunoSEQ multiplex PCR, lists solely in-frame clones and lacks some. The sample lists roughly 430,000 clones, around nine tenths occurring once. The sample comprised PBMCs or T cells enriched from blood (not recorded which). The receptor set was obtained from a woman aged 18-30 years who had been exposed to COVID-19. Both conserved end residues are part of each CDR3. A D gene is named only where the DNA matches it firmly. Where a row states a size, it is once, few, many or the class of an expanded clone; other rows omit it.

J gene	D gene	V gene	clone size	CDR3 protein	CDR3 DNA
TRBJ2-1	TRBD2	TRBV11-2	-	CASSLGLAGSEQFF	TGTGCCAGCAGCCTGGGACTAGCGGGGAGTGAGCAGTTCTTC
TRBJ2-1	-	TRBV21-1	-	CASSHRDRALVAYNEQFF	TGTGCCAGCAGCCACCGGGACAGGGCGTTAGTAGCCTACAATGAGCAGTTCTTC
TRBJ2-7	TRBD2	TRBV20-1	-	CSASGGTPLAASSYEQYF	TGCAGTGCTAGTGGCGGGACCCCACTAGCGGCATCCTCCTACGAGCAGTACTTC
TRBJ2-7	TRBD1	TRBV5-5	-	CASSFRGTGTSYEQYF	TGTGCCAGCAGCTTCCGCGGGACAGGGACATCCTACGAGCAGTACTTC
TRBJ2-5	TRBD2	TRBV7-3	-	CASSSGTSGETQYF	TGTGCCAGCAGCTCCGGGACTAGCGGGGAGACCCAGTACTTC
TRBJ1-1	-	TRBV7-3	-	CASSPGGGTEAFF	TGTGCCAGCAGCCCGGGAGGGGGGACTGAAGCTTTCTTT
TRBJ2-3	-	TRBV7-3	-	CASSERGWDTQYF	TGTGCCAGCAGCGAACGGGGGTGGGATACGCAGTATTTT
TRBJ1-2	TRBD1	TRBV19	-	CASRPTGGGYTF	TGTGCCAGTAGGCCGACAGGGGGCGGCTACACCTTC
TRBJ2-5	TRBD2	TRBV28	-	CASSELSGNQETQYF	TGTGCCAGCAGCGAACTTAGCGGGAACCAAGAGACCCAGTACTTC
TRBJ2-5	TRBD1	TRBV18	-	CASSPRDRGMETQYF	TGTGCCAGCTCACCACGGGACAGGGGGATGGAGACCCAGTACTTC
TRBJ2-1	TRBD1	TRBV2	-	CASSSRTGSEQFF	TGTGCCAGCAGTAGTAGGACAGGGAGTGAGCAGTTCTTC
TRBJ2-1	-	TRBV14	-	CASSPRWSSYNEQFF	TGTGCCAGCAGCCCCCGTTGGAGCTCCTACAATGAGCAGTTCTTC
TRBJ2-4	TRBD2	TRBV10-1	-	CARPRTSKNIQYF	TGCGCCAGACCCCGGACTAGTAAAAACATTCAGTACTTC
TRBJ1-4	TRBD1	TRBV28	-	CASSSRWTGVVGEKLFF	TGTGCCAGCAGTTCCCGGTGGACAGGGGTCGTGGGTGAAAAACTGTTTTTT
TRBJ1-2	-	TRBV6-5	-	CASSYTGSYGYTF	TGTGCCAGCAGTTACACGGGGAGCTATGGCTACACCTTC
TRBJ2-1	TRBD2	TRBV3-1/TRBV3-2	-	CASSQEAGAPYNEQFF	TGTGCCAGCAGCCAAGAAGCGGGAGCCCCCTACAATGAGCAGTTCTTC
TRBJ1-2	TRBD1	TRBV19	-	CASNRQGLWDGYTF	TGTGCCAGTAATCGACAGGGTCTGTGGGATGGCTACACCTTC
TRBJ2-5	TRBD2	TRBV9	-	CASSNSGETQYF	TGTGCCAGCAGCAATAGCGGGGAGACCCAGTACTTC
TRBJ2-2	-	TRBV7-9	-	CASSPTGGRETGELFF	TGTGCCAGCAGCCCTACAGGAGGGCGGGAAACTGGGGAGCTGTTTTTT
TRBJ2-1	TRBD1	TRBV24-1	-	CATRDRLDEQFF	TGTGCCACCAGGGACAGGTTGGATGAGCAGTTCTTC
TRBJ2-7	TRBD1	TRBV30	-	CAWSVQGHEQYF	TGTGCCTGGAGTGTACAGGGGCACGAGCAGTACTTC
TRBJ1-1	-	TRBV28	-	CAAGGGTEAFF	TGTGCCGCGGGGGGCGGCACTGAAGCTTTCTTT
TRBJ2-2	TRBD2	TRBV27	-	CASSLYSLAGDLDTGELFF	TGTGCCAGCAGTTTATACAGCCTAGCGGGGGACCTAGACACCGGGGAGCTGTTTTTT
TRBJ2-7	-	TRBV7-2	once	CASSFAAGGKAYEQYF	TGTGCCAGCAGCTTCGCAGCGGGCGGGAAAGCCTACGAGCAGTACTTC
TRBJ2-7	-	TRBV12-3/TRBV12-4	-	CASSWTAYEQYF	TGTGCCAGCAGTTGGACAGCCTACGAGCAGTACTTC
TRBJ2-1	TRBD2	TRBV2	-	CASSEGRTRAFF	TGTGCCAGCAGTGAAGGTCGGACTAGAGCGTTCTTC
TRBJ1-5	TRBD1	TRBV7-6	-	CASSFPFRTGELQPQHF	TGTGCCAGCAGTTTCCCTTTCCGGACAGGGGAGTTGCAGCCCCAGCATTTT
TRBJ1-3	-	TRBV19	-	CASTLTPSSGNTIYF	TGTGCCAGTACTCTGACTCCTAGCTCTGGAAACACCATATATTTT
TRBJ2-5	TRBD2	TRBV2	-	CASKPLAGRETQYF	TGTGCCAGCAAGCCACTAGCGGGGCGAGAGACCCAGTACTTC
TRBJ1-2	-	TRBV27	-	CASSLLGTGNYGYTF	TGTGCCAGCAGTCTCCTCGGCACAGGGAACTATGGCTACACCTTC
TRBJ1-4	-	TRBV4-3	few	CASSQDAVAEINEKLFF	TGCGCCAGCAGCCAAGATGCGGTGGCAGAGATTAATGAAAAACTGTTTTTT
TRBJ1-2	TRBD1	TRBV28	-	CASSQSRQGSGGNYGYTF	TGTGCCAGCAGTCAATCTAGACAGGGATCAGGAGGGAACTATGGCTACACCTTC
TRBJ2-3	-	TRBV7-2	-	CASGGFTDTQYF	TGTGCCAGCGGGGGGTTCACGGATACGCAGTATTTT
TRBJ2-1	-	TRBV11-2	-	CASSLAPHEPMYNEQFF	TGTGCCAGCAGCTTAGCCCCCCATGAGCCGATGTACAATGAGCAGTTCTTC
TRBJ1-1	TRBD1	TRBV7-9	-	CASSIRPQGANTEAFF	TGTGCCAGCAGCATACGACCCCAGGGGGCGAACACTGAAGCTTTCTTT
TRBJ1-1	-	TRBV7-2	-	CASSPRGGGGPEAFF	TGTGCCAGCAGCCCTCGGGGCGGGGGGGGACCTGAAGCTTTCTTT
TRBJ1-3	TRBD1	TRBV9	-	CASSAGTVPNSGNTIYF	TGTGCCAGCAGCGCCGGGACAGTCCCTAACTCTGGAAACACCATATATTTT
TRBJ1-1	TRBD1	TRBV9	-	CASSRLPRTGNTEAFF	TGTGCCAGCAGCCGACTACCTCGGACAGGGAACACTGAAGCTTTCTTT
TRBJ2-7	TRBD1	TRBV7-9	-	CASRDPGTGGLEQYF	TGTGCCAGCAGAGATCCCGGGACAGGAGGGCTCGAGCAGTACTTC
TRBJ2-1	TRBD1	TRBV29-1	few	CSVEDTGGSNEQFF	TGCAGCGTTGAAGATACAGGGGGTAGCAATGAGCAGTTCTTC
TRBJ2-7	TRBD1	TRBV27	-	CASSFRTGLEQYF	TGTGCCAGCAGTTTCAGGACAGGGCTCGAGCAGTACTTC
TRBJ2-7	-	TRBV10-3	few	CAIMGGAYEQYF	TGTGCCATCATGGGAGGAGCCTACGAGCAGTACTTC
TRBJ2-1	TRBD1	TRBV30	once	CAWSTQGAGEQFF	TGTGCCTGGAGTACACAGGGGGCGGGGGAGCAGTTCTTC
TRBJ1-2	-	TRBV6-5	-	CASDRPGGYGYTF	TGTGCCAGCGACAGGCCGGGGGGCTATGGCTACACCTTC
TRBJ2-2	-	TRBV19	-	CASSGNKNTGELFF	TGTGCCAGTAGCGGGAACAAGAACACCGGGGAGCTGTTTTTT
TRBJ2-3	-	TRBV29-1	-	CSVEIFSALGADTQYF	TGCAGCGTTGAAATCTTCAGTGCGCTGGGCGCAGATACGCAGTATTTT